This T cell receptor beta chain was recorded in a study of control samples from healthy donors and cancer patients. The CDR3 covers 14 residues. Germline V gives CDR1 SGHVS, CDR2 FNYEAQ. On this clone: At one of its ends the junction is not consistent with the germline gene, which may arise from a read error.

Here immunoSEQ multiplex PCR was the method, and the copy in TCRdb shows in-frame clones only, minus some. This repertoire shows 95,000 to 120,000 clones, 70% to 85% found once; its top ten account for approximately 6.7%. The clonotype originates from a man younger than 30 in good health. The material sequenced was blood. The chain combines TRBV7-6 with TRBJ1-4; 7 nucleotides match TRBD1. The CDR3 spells CTSSQATGNEKLFF. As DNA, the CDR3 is TGTACCAGCAGCCAAGCGACAGGGAATGAAAAACTGTTTTTT.